This T cell receptor (beta chain) stems from a study of radiotherapy plus CTLA-4 blockade in lung cancer. Study-wide context: Objective responses were recorded in over 15% of patients, with disease control recorded in about 30%.

Using immunoSEQ multiplex PCR, the repertoire was profiled, and TCRdb retains in-frame clones only, with some absent. The sample lists about 81,000 clones; 72% were seen once. On this clone: Antigen specificity is unknown.

CDR1 is SGHTA, CDR2 FQGTGA, per germline. The V end was cut by 5 bases, the J end by 0 bases, with 12 bases between. The CDR3 covers 15 residues. Focal radiation plus CTLA-4 blockade with ipilimumab was given to patients with chemo-refractory metastatic non-small-cell lung cancer. Broader study findings: Subsequent to radiotherapy plus ipilimumab, tumor-derived TCR clones underwent expansion in blood. Reportedly, early blood T cell clone dynamics best predicted response, with interferon-beta.

The receptor was isolated from a human donor with non-small cell lung cancer that progressed on radiotherapy plus ipilimumab. The sample here was peripheral blood, taken from a patient treated with radiotherapy plus ipilimumab. The chain uses TRBV7-3 and TRBJ2-3; the D is unclear. CDR3 region: CASSQSWISTDTQYF. CDR3 in DNA: TGTGCCAGCAGCCAAAGTTGGATAAGCACAGATACGCAGTATTTT. Together with reference TRBV7-3 and TRBJ2-3, the CDR3 gives the full variable domain: GAGVSQTPSNKVTEKGKYVELRCDPISGHTALYWYRQSLGQGPEFLIYFQGTGAADDSGLPNDRFFAVRPEGSVSTLKIQRTERGDSAVYLCASSQSWISTDTQYFGPGTRLTVL.